Described below is a single TCR beta chain sequence and its context. Germline lookup yields CDR1 LNHDA and CDR2 SQIVND (reference sequence). CDR3 size: 15 residues. With 7 bases clipped from V and 2 bases from J, the junction kept 6 bases outside the gene matches. TCRdb keeps only in-frame clones here, not all; method: immunoSEQ multiplex PCR. The table includes around 320,000 clones, 70% to 90% detected once. This specimen comes from a study of blood T cell repertoires in COVID-19. The clonotype comes from a woman aged 25 to 39 who had recovered from COVID-19. This chain connects TRBV19 to TRBJ2-2; the match to TRBD2 covers 8 bases. The material sequenced was peripheral blood. CDR3 nucleotide sequence: TGTGCCAGTATAGGGCGGGGGGCAAACACCGGGGAGCTGTTTTTT. Amino acid sequence: CASIGRGANTGELFF.